Listed below are T cell receptor beta chains from one sample, sequenced in a study of blood T cell repertoires in COVID-19. Profiled with immunoSEQ multiplex PCR; TCRdb holds only in-frame clones, not every one. The table has 250,000 to 300,000 clones, approximately 93% seen once. Sequencing was done on a sample of peripheral blood. Every receptor here comes from a woman in her 30s with COVID-19, enrolled during active disease. CDR3s include the opening cysteine and the closing phenylalanine or tryptophan. The order of the fields is J gene, clone size, D gene, V gene, CDR3 protein, CDR3 DNA. The D gene is left open where the match is weak. Not all rows give a size; the values are once, few, many and, for expanded clones, a class.

TRBJ1-2 | NA | NA | TRBV28 | CASSQQAVNYGYTF | TGTGCCAGCAGCCAACAGGCGGTAAACTATGGCTACACCTTC
TRBJ2-1 | NA | NA | TRBV30 | CAWEKSRSYNEQFF | TGTGCCTGGGAGAAGTCGAGATCCTACAATGAGCAGTTCTTC
TRBJ2-1 | NA | NA | TRBV28 | CASSQITDPRQFF | TGTGCCAGCAGCCAAATAACCGATCCCAGGCAGTTCTTC
TRBJ2-7 | NA | NA | TRBV9 | CASSPPTGTVSYEQYF | TGTGCCAGCAGCCCCCCCACCGGGACTGTCTCCTACGAGCAGTACTTC
TRBJ1-3 | NA | TRBD1 | TRBV7-9 | CASTSREDRVSGNTIYF | TGTGCCAGCACCTCGCGTGAGGACAGGGTCTCTGGAAACACCATATATTTT
TRBJ2-7 | NA | TRBD1 | TRBV30 | CAWRAGTGFYEQYF | TGTGCCTGGAGGGCCGGGACAGGGTTCTACGAGCAGTACTTC
TRBJ1-5 | NA | TRBD1 | TRBV28 | CASSIRQGNQPQHF | TGTGCCAGCAGTATACGACAGGGAAATCAGCCCCAGCATTTT
TRBJ2-1 | NA | TRBD1 | TRBV9 | CASSGGQGRTYNEQFF | TGTGCCAGCAGCGGGGGACAGGGGCGAACCTACAATGAGCAGTTCTTC
TRBJ2-1 | NA | TRBD2 | TRBV2 | CASSVAGVYNEQFF | TGTGCCAGCAGTGTTGCGGGAGTTTACAATGAGCAGTTCTTC
TRBJ1-3 | NA | TRBD1 | TRBV5-4 | CASSPGGTGNTIYF | TGTGCCAGCAGCCCAGGGGGTACTGGAAACACCATATATTTT
TRBJ2-7 | NA | NA | TRBV6-5 | CASSYGLRAYEQYF | TGTGCCAGCAGTTACGGCCTCAGGGCCTACGAGCAGTACTTC
TRBJ1-1 | NA | TRBD1 | TRBV19 | CASSIVRPGTGDTEAFF | TGTGCCAGTAGTATAGTCCGCCCCGGGACAGGGGATACTGAAGCTTTCTTT
TRBJ2-1 | NA | NA | TRBV5-8 | CASSLDLSGTSYNEQFF | TGTGCCAGCAGCTTGGATCTTAGCGGAACCTCCTACAATGAGCAGTTCTTC
TRBJ1-1 | NA | NA | TRBV19 | CASSIRRTGRTEAFF | TGTGCCAGTAGTATACGCCGAACAGGCCGCACTGAAGCTTTCTTT
TRBJ2-1 | NA | NA | TRBV18 | CASSKGIESYNEQFF | TGTGCCAGCTCAAAGGGGATCGAATCCTACAATGAGCAGTTCTTC
TRBJ1-1 | NA | NA | TRBV2 | CASSRAPEAFF | TGTGCCAGCAGCCGAGCTCCTGAAGCTTTCTTT
TRBJ2-2 | NA | TRBD1 | TRBV29-1 | CSVTTGIITGELFF | TGCAGCGTTACGACAGGGATTATCACCGGGGAGCTGTTTTTT
TRBJ1-1 | NA | NA | TRBV19 | CASSIPGFTEAFF | TGTGCCAGTAGTATCCCAGGATTCACTGAAGCTTTCTTT
TRBJ2-7 | NA | NA | TRBV5-4 | CASSRDGNYEQYF | TGTGCCAGCAGCCGAGACGGGAACTACGAGCAGTACTTC
TRBJ1-1 | NA | TRBD1 | TRBV29-1 | CSVEAGGRTEAFF | TGCAGCGTTGAGGCAGGGGGCCGTACTGAAGCTTTCTTT
TRBJ1-1 | once | NA | TRBV18 | CASCRNPGTEAFF | TGTGCCAGCTGTCGAAACCCGGGGACTGAAGCTTTCTTT
TRBJ1-2 | NA | NA | TRBV4-2 | CASSLHEGSGYTF | TGTGCCAGCAGCCTCCACGAGGGATCGGGCTACACCTTC